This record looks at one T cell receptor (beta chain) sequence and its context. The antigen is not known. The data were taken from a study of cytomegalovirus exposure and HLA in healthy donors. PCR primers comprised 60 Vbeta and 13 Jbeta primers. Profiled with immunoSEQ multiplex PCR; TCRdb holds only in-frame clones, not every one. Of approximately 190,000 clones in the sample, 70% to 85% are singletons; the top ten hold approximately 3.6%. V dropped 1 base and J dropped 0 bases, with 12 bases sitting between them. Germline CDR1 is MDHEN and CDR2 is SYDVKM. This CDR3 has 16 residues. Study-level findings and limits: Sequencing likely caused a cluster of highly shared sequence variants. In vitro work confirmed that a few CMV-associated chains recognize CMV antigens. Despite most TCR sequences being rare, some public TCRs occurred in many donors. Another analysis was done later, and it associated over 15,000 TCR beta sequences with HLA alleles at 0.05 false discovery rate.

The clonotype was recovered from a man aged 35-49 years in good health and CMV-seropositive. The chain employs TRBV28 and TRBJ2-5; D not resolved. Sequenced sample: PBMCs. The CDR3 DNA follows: TGTGCCAGCAGTTTATTCAGGCAGTCGTACCAAGAGACCCAGTACTTC. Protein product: CASSLFRQSYQETQYF.